The source of this T cell receptor beta chain is a study of T cell responses to AZD1222 COVID-19 vaccine. Trimming shortened V by 7 bases and J by 5 bases, and 14 bases separated the two germline ends. This CDR3 has 13 residues. The table came from immunoSEQ multiplex PCR; TCRdb's copy has only in-frame clones and leaves some out. Counted here are about 25,000 clones, around 86% occurring once; the ten biggest clones make up approximately 8.6%. For this clone: Its cognate antigen is unknown.

Whole-study findings and limits: Reportedly, nearly half of unique spike TCRs recognized epitopes outside B.1.351/B.1.1.7 mutations. It should be noted that donors were predominantly white British and more often female, and clonal diversity was possibly underestimated. Spike-specific TCR breadth and depth were elevated following two AZD1222 doses.

The rearrangement joins TRBV12-3 or TRBV12-4 to TRBJ1-1, with a possible D match to TRBD1 (5 bases). The clonotype comes from an adult who received the AZD1222 COVID-19 vaccine. Sequences were derived from peripheral blood, sampled 28 days after the second AZD1222 dose. The CDR3 DNA reads TGTGCCAGCACCCGAGACTGGGGGACTGAAGCTTTCTTT. Protein product: CASTRDWGTEAFF.